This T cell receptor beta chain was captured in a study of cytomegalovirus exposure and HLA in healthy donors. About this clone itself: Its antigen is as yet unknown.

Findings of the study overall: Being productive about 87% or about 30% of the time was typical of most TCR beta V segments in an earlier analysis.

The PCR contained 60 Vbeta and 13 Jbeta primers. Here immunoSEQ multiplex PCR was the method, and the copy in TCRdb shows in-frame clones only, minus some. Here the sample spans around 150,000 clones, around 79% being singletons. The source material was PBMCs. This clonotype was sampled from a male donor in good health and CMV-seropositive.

CDR3 residues: CASSPRQGKMNTEAFF. As DNA, the CDR3 is TGTGCCAGCTCACCACGTCAGGGGAAAATGAACACTGAAGCTTTCTTT. The V gene is TRBV18, the J gene TRBJ1-1; tentative D call: TRBD1 (6 bases). From germline, CDR1 is KGHSH and CDR2 LQKENI. This CDR3 has 16 amino acids. V gave up 1 base and J gave up 0 bases, with 12 bases separating them.